This TCR beta chain was captured by sequencing in a study of cytomegalovirus exposure and HLA in healthy donors (dated by TCRdb to about 2017). With respect to the entire study: According to a later analysis, the 120 or so validation repertoires were produced on the same platform as the 680 or so repertoires of the first cohort. To predict cytomegalovirus infection status, the study combined high-throughput TCR immunosequencing, statistical association of individual TCRs with disease status, and machine learning. The study was designed to test whether signatures of past pathogen exposure could be identified by cataloging public T cell receptors. A separate validation cohort of 100 to 150 different subjects was used in addition to the roughly 670-subject first cohort.

The donors were included in the validation cohort of some 120 subjects, a group kept apart from the roughly 610-subject first cohort. Study-wide findings and limitations: While some public TCRs were present in many individuals, most TCR sequences turned up only very rarely across donors. Cytomegalovirus status was reported to be diagnosed by the classifier with high specificity and sensitivity in both the original and validation cohorts. Of the cluster scores, about 94% were above 0 in a later analysis, which found that TCRs clustered in the first cohort also tended to co-occur in the 120 or so validation repertoires. In vitro tests confirmed that three of the cytomegalovirus-associated TCR beta chains recognize cytomegalovirus antigens. According to the authors, the approach could potentially be generalized to other disease states and immunological phenotypes. The validation cohort had no HLA typing available for a later analysis, so co-occurrence within that cohort was assessed over all 120 or so repertoires. A total of fewer than 200 TCR beta chains were listed by the study as associated with cytomegalovirus.

Remarks on this clone: Its binding antigen is unknown. Nothing much larger sits one base from this clone, and base qualities are not available.

The library came from the immunoSEQ multiplex PCR assay. In the original analysis: A statistical classification framework was developed to diagnose cytomegalovirus status using the catalog of TCR beta chain sequences. TCRdb's version of the immuneACCESS table is confined to in-frame rearrangements and falls short of the full clone set. An unresolved V gene accounts for under half of the shortfall where checked; the remainder is of unknown origin. That table is the source of V, J and clone size, and D and trimming were worked out from the DNA. This sample is represented by approximately 210,000 clones; 85% to 90% of them were singletons. About 2.7% of the sample comes from the top ten. V and J are truncated by 2 bases and 7 bases respectively, leaving an intervening sequence of 12 bases. As encoded in the germline V gene, CDR1 is SGDLS while CDR2 is YYNGEE. The CDR3 contains 13 residues, cysteine and phenylalanine counted. Kept here is only the CDR3 DNA, which spans 39 bases and is read in frame from base 1.

The sequence is built from TRBV9 and TRBJ1-2; the D segment could be TRBD1, given 6 matching bases. Sequenced material: PBMCs. This sequence was found in a woman aged 18-29 years in good health and CMV-seronegative. For the CDR3, the sequence is CASSVTGRVGYTF. The DNA sequence is as follows: TGTGCCAGCAGCGTGACAGGACGGGTTGGCTACACCTTC.